This T cell receptor (beta chain) emerged from a study of shared clonotypes between healthy human individuals. CD45RO-negative, CCR7-selected cells formed the naive CD8 fraction, which excluded terminally differentiated effector memory CD45RA+ cells. TCRdb keeps only in-frame clones here, not all; method: immunoSEQ multiplex PCR. The table shows more than 500,000 clones, with approximately 95% occurring only once. The germline V gene has CDR1 PRHDT and CDR2 FYEKMQ (reference sequence). The germline V and J ends were trimmed by 1 base and 3 bases, with 7 bases remaining between them. The CDR3 consists of 13 residues.

This receptor was taken from a woman aged 30 to 39 in good health. This sequence joins TRBV13 and TRBJ2-7, with D uncertain. Material for sequencing was naive CD8+ T cells sorted from blood. CDR3 loop: CASSLALYYEQYF. The CDR3, as DNA: TGTGCCAGCAGCTTAGCACTCTACTACGAGCAGTACTTC.